This T cell receptor beta chain was profiled in a study of patients and donors after allogeneic stem cell transplantation. TCRdb independently ran MiXCR on the RT-PCR reads; one entry per CDR3 protein. The sample records fewer than 250,000 distinct CDR3 sequences, approximately 14% being singletons. The CDR3 runs 19 residues. Germline CDR1 LGHNA, CDR2 YSLEER. The germline V and J ends were trimmed by 1 base and 9 bases, with 27 bases remaining between them. This TCR was recovered from a human donor who was either an allogeneic HSCT recipient or a stem cell or donor lymphocyte infusion donor (not recorded which). It is not recorded whose cells these are; they may come from a transplant donor. The chain is built from TRBV4-3 and TRBJ2-2, with D maybe TRBD1 (7 bases). Sequencing used blood, either unsorted or a sorted T cell fraction (not recorded which). The CDR3: CASSQGGRTGQSRGRELFF. In nucleotides, the CDR3 is TGCGCCAGCAGCCAAGGCGGTCGGACAGGACAGTCGCGCGGGAGGGAGCTGTTTTTT.